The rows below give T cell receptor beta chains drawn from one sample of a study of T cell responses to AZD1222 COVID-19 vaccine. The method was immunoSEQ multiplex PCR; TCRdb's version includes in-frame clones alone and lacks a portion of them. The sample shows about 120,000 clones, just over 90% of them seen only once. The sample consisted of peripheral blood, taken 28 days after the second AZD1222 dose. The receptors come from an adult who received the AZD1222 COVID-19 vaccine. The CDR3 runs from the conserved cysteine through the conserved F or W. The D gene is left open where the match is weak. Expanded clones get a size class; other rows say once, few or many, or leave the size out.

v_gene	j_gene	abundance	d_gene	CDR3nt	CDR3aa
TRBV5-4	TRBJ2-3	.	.	TGTGCCAGCAGCGGGGGCACAGATACGCAGTATTTT	CASSGGTDTQYF
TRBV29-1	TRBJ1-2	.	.	TGCAGCGTTGAAGAGGGCTGGGGCTACACCTTC	CSVEEGWGYTF
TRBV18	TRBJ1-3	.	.	TGTGCCAGCTCACCACACAGGGTTCCTGGAAACACCATATATTTT	CASSPHRVPGNTIYF
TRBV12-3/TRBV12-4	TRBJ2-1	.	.	TGTGCCAGCAGAAGCGAGATAACCAATGAGCAGTTCTTC	CASRSEITNEQFF
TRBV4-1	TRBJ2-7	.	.	TGCGCCAGCAGCCAAGATCTTTCGGGGGCGAACGACGAGCAGTACTTC	CASSQDLSGANDEQYF
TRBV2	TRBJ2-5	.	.	TGTGCCAGCAGCCAGGAAGAGACCCAGTACTTC	CASSQEETQYF
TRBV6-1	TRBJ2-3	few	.	TGTGCCAGCAGTGAAGCGCATGGATCGGGGGCAGATACGCAGTATTTT	CASSEAHGSGADTQYF
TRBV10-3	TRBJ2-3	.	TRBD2	TGTGCCATCAGTGACACCGTAGCGGGAGGTACAGATACGCAGTATTTT	CAISDTVAGGTDTQYF
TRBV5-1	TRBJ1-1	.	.	TGCGCCAGCAGCTTGGAGGTGGGCGCAGGGTTAGGCACTGAAGCTTTCTTT	CASSLEVGAGLGTEAFF
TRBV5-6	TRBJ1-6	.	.	TGTGCCAGCAGCTTGTGGGGGCTTGGTTCACCCCTCCACTTT	CASSLWGLGSPLHF
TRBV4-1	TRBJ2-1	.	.	TGCGCCAGCAGCCATACTAGCTACAATGAGCAGTTCTTC	CASSHTSYNEQFF
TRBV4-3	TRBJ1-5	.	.	TGCGCCAGCAGCCAAGATTTAACTAGCAATCAGCCCCAGCATTTT	CASSQDLTSNQPQHF
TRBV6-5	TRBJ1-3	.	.	TGTGCCAGCAGTTACGGTCGAGAGCGAGACACCATATATTTT	CASSYGRERDTIYF
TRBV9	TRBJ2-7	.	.	TGTGCCAGCAGCCTGCAAAGCTCCTACGAGCAGTACTTC	CASSLQSSYEQYF
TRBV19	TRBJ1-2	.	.	TGTGCCAGTAGTATAGATAGGGCCAGGGCGGATGGCTACACCTTC	CASSIDRARADGYTF
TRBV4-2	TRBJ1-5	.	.	TGTGCCAGCAGCCAAGGGCCGGGGGGCGGAAATAGCAATCAGCCCCAGCATTTT	CASSQGPGGGNSNQPQHF